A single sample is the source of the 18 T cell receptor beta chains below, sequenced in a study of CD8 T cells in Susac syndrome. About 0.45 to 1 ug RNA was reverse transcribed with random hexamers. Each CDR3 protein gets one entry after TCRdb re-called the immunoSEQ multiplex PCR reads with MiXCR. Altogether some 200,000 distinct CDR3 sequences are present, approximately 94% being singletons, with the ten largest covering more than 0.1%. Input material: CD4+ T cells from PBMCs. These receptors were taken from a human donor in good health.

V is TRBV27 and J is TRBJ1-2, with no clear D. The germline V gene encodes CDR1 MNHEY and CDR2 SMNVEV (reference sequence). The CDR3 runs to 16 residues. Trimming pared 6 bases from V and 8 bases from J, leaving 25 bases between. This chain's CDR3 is CASSSLTPSNTVGYTF. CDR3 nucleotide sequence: TGTGCCAGCAGCTCCCTCACTCCTTCCAACACAGTAGGCTACACCTTC.

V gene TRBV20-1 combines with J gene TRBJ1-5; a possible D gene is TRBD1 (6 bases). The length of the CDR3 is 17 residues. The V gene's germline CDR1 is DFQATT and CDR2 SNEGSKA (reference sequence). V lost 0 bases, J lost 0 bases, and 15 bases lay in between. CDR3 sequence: CSAREGGLVNSNQPQHF. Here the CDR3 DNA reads TGCAGTGCTAGAGAGGGGGGGCTGGTGAATAGCAATCAGCCCCAGCATTTT.

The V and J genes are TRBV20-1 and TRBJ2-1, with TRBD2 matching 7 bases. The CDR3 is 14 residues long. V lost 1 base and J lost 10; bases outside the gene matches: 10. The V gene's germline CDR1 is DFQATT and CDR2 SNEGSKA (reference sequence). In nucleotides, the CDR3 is TGCAGTGCTAGAGGGTTTAGCGGGCCCAGGGAGCAGTTCTTC. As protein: CSARGFSGPREQFF.

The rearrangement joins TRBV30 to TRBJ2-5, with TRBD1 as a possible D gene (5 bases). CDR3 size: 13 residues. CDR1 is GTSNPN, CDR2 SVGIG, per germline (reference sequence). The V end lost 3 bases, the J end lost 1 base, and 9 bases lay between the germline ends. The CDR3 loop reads CAWSSQAQETQYF. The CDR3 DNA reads TGTGCCTGGAGCTCACAGGCCCAAGAGACCCAGTACTTC.

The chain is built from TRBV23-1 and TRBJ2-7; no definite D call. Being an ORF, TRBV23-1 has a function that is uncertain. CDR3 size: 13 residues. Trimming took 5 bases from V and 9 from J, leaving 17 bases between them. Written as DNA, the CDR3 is TGCGCCAGCAGTTATCTGAACCGGTGGGTGCAGTACTTC. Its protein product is CASSYLNRWVQYF.

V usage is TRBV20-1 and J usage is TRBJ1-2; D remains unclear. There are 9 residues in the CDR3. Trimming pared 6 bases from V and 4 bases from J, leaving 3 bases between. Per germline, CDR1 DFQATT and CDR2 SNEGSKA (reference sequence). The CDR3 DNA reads TGCAGTGCCCTCTATGGCTACACCTTC. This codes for CSALYGYTF.

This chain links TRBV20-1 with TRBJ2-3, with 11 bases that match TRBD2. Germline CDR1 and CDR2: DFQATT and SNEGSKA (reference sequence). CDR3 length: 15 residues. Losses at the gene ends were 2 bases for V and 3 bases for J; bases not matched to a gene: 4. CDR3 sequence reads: CSARKTSGRTDTQYF. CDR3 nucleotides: TGCAGTGCTAGAAAAACTAGCGGGAGAACAGATACGCAGTATTTT.

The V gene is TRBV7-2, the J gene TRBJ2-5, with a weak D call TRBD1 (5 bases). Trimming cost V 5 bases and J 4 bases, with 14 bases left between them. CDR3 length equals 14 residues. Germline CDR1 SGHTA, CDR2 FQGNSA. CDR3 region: CASSANQGLETQYF. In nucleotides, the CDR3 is TGTGCCAGCAGCGCGAATCAGGGTTTAGAGACCCAGTACTTC. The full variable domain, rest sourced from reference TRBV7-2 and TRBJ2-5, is GAGVSQSPSNKVTEKGKDVELRCDPISGHTALYWYRQSLGQGLEFLIYFQGNSAPDKSGLPSDRFSAERTGGSVSTLTIQRTQQEDSAVYLCASSANQGLETQYFGPGTRLLVL.

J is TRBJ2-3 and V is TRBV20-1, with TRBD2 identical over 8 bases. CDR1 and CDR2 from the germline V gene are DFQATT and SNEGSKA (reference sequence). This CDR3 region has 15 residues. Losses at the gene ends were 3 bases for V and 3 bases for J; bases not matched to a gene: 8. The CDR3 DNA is TGCAGTGCTAGCGGACTAGCCTCTTTAACAGATACGCAGTATTTT. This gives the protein CSASGLASLTDTQYF.

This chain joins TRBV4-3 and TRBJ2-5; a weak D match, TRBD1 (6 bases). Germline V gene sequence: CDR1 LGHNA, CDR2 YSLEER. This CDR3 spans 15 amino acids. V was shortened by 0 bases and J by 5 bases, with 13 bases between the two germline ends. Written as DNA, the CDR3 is TGCGCCAGCAGCCAAGATAGCAGGGGCCGCGAGACCCAGTACTTC. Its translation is CASSQDSRGRETQYF.

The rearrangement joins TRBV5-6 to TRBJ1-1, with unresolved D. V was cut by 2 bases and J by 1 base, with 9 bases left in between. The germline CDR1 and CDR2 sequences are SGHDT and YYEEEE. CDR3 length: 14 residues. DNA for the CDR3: TGTGCCAGCAGCTTTCGGGTCAGGAACACTGAAGCTTTCTTT. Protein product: CASSFRVRNTEAFF.

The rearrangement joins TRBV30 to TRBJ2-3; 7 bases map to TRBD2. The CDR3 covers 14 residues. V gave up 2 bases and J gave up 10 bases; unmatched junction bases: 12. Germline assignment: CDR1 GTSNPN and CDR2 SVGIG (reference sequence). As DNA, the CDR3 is TGTGCCTGGAGTAGGAGCGGGGCCCAACTTCCGCAGTATTTT. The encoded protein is CAWSRSGAQLPQYF. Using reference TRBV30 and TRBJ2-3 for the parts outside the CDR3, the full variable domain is SQTIHQWPATLVQPVGSPLSLECTVEGTSNPNLYWYRQAAGRGLQLLFYSVGIGQISSEVPQNLSASRPQDRQFILSSKKLLLSDSGFYLCAWSRSGAQLPQYFGPGTRLTVL.

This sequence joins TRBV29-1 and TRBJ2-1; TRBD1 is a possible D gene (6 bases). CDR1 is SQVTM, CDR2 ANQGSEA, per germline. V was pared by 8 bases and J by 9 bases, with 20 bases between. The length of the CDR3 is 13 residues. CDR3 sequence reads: CSTTPLKGVEQFF. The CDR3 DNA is TGCAGCACAACCCCACTCAAGGGGGTTGAGCAGTTCTTC.

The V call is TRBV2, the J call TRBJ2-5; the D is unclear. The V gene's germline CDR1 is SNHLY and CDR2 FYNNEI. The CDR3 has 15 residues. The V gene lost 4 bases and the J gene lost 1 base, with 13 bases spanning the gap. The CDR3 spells CASSVGSTAQETQYF. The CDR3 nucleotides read TGTGCCAGCAGTGTTGGTAGCACAGCCCAAGAGACCCAGTACTTC. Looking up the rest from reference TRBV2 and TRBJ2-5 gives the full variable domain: EPEVTQTPSHQVTQMGQEVILRCVPISNHLYFYWYRQILGQKVEFLVSFYNNEISEKSEIFDDQFSVERPDGSNFTLKIRSTKLEDSAMYFCASSVGSTAQETQYFGPGTRLLVL.

The CDR3 loop reads CSVGKSSGANVLTF. For the CDR3, the DNA is TGCAGCGTGGGGAAAAGTTCTGGGGCCAACGTCCTGACTTTC. The V and J genes are TRBV29-1 and TRBJ2-6; no reliable D call. CDR3 length: 14 amino acids. Trimming cost V 6 bases and J 1 base, with 10 bases left between them. CDR1 and CDR2 from the germline V gene are SQVTM and ANQGSEA.

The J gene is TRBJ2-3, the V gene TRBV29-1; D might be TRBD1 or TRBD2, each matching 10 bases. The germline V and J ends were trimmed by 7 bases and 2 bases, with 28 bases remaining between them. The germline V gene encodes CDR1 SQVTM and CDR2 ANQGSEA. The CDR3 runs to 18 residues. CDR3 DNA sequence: TGCAGCGCTCGGACAGGGGGAGCGGGAGGGCCCCACACAGATACGCAGTATTTT. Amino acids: CSARTGGAGGPHTDTQYF.

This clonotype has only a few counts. The CDR3 coding sequence is TGCGCCAGCAGCCAGGGACTAAGCACAGATACGCAGTATTTT. This gives the protein CASSQGLSTDTQYF. The chain couples TRBV4-3 to TRBJ2-3, with TRBD2 matching over 7 bases. The germline V gene has CDR1 LGHNA and CDR2 YSLEER. This CDR3 comprises 14 residues. The junction had 0 bases not matched to a gene; V was cut back by 3 bases and J by 0 bases.

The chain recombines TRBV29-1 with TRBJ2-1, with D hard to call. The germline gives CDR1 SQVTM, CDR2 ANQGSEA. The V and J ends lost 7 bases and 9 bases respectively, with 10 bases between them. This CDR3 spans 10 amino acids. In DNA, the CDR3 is TGCAGCGGTCGAATGGGTGAGCAGTTCTTC. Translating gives CSGRMGEQFF.